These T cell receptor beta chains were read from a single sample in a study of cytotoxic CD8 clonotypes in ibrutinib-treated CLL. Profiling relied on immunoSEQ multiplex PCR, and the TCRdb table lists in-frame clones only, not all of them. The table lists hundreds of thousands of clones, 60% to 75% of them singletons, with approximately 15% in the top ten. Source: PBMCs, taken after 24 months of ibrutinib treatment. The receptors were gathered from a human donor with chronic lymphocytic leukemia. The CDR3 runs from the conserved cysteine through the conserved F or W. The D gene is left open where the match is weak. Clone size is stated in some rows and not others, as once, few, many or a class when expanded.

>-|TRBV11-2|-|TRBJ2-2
TGTGCCAGCAGCTTAGCAGGCGGCACCGGGGAGCTGTTTTTT
CASSLAGGTGELFF
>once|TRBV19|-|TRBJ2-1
TGTGCCAGTAGTATGGAGGCAGGGGCTGAGCAGTTCTTC
CASSMEAGAEQFF
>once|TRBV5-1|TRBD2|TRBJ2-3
TGCGCCAGCAGCCCTGGACTAGCGGAATTCACAGATACGCAGTATTTT
CASSPGLAEFTDTQYF
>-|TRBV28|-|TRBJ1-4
TGTGCCAGCAGTTTAAACGGCGGAGGCCGGGACGAAAAACTGTTTTTT
CASSLNGGGRDEKLFF
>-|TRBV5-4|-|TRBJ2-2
TGTGCCAGTACGTCGGAGTATAACACCGGGGAGCTGTTTTTT
CASTSEYNTGELFF
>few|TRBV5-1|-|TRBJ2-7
TGCGCCAGCAGCTCTCCGGGAAAGACAAGCGAGCAGTACTTC
CASSSPGKTSEQYF
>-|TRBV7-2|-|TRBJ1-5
TGTGCCAGCAGCTTAGCCCACGGACCCCTCGATCAGCCCCAGCATTTT
CASSLAHGPLDQPQHF
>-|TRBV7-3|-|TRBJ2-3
TGTGCCAGCAGCTCCGACTTGCCTGATACGCAGTATTTT
CASSSDLPDTQYF
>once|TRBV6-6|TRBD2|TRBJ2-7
TGTGCCAGCAGATCCCCCGGGACTACCTACGAGCAGTACTTC
CASRSPGTTYEQYF
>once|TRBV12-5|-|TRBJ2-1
TGTGCTAGTGGTTCCCTCCCCCCGGCAGTCCAAGAAACTAAGCAGTTCTTC
CASGSLPPAVQETKQFF
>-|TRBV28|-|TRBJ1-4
TGTGCCAGCAGGTTGAGAGGGAATGAAAAACTGTTTTTT
CASRLRGNEKLFF
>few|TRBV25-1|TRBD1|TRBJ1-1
TGTGCCAGCCGCGGGCCAGGGGGCACTGAAGCTTTCTTT
CASRGPGGTEAFF
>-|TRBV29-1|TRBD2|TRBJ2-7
TGCAGCGTTGAAACCCGCACTAGCGAGGCCTACGAGCAGTACTTC
CSVETRTSEAYEQYF
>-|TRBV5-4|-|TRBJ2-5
TGTGCCAGCACCTCCTCCCTTACGCGACGGCAAGAGACCCAGTACTTC
CASTSSLTRRQETQYF
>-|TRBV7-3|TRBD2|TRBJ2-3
TGTGCCAGCAGCTCGTGGGGGGGATTCACAGATACGCAGTATTTT
CASSSWGGFTDTQYF
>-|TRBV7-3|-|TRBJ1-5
TGTGCCAGCAGCTTAGATTCCAGTCAGCCCCAGCATTTT
CASSLDSSQPQHF
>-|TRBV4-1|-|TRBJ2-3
TGCGCCAGCAGCCAAGATTCGGGGACAGATACGCAGTATTTT
CASSQDSGTDTQYF
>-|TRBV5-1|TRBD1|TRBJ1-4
TGCGCCAGCAGCGTTGACAGGGCAACTAATGAAAAACTGTTTTTT
CASSVDRATNEKLFF
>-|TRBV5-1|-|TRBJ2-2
TGCGCCAGCAGCCCCAGCAGGGAGGACACCGGGGAGCTGTTTTTT
CASSPSREDTGELFF
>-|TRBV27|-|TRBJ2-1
TGTGCCAGCAGTCACCGGACCCTCTACAATGAGCAGTTCTTC
CASSHRTLYNEQFF
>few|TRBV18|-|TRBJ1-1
TGTGCCAGCTCCCCGCAGGTGAGGGGAGAAGCTTTCTTT
CASSPQVRGEAFF
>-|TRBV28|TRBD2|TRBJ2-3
TGTGCCAGCAGTGTGACTAGCGACGGCACAGATACGCAGTATTTT
CASSVTSDGTDTQYF
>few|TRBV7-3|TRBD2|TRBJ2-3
TGTGCCAGCAGCGTAACTAGCGGGAGCGCAGATACGCAGTATTTT
CASSVTSGSADTQYF
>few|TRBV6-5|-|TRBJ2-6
TGTGCCAGCAGTTATGGTTTCTCTGGGGCCAACGTCCTGACTTTC
CASSYGFSGANVLTF
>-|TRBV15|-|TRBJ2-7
TGTGCCACCAGCAAACCAGATGGACAGTTGGGGGGCGAGCAGTACTTC
CATSKPDGQLGGEQYF
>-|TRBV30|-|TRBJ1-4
TGTGCCTGGCGTTTATCTGCGAGGGTGGAAAAACTGTTTTTT
CAWRLSARVEKLFF
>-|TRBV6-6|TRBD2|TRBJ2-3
TGTGCCAGCAGTCCGACTAGCGGGAGGCCGGCAGATACGCAGTATTTT
CASSPTSGRPADTQYF
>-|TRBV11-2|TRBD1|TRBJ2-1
TGTGCCAGCAGCTTCGGGACAGGGATCAATGAGCAGTTCTTC
CASSFGTGINEQFF
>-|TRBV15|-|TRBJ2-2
TGTGCCACCAGCAGAGATTTATCCGTGAACGGGGAGCTGTTTTTT
CATSRDLSVNGELFF
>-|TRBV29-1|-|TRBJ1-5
TGCAGCGTTGAGGGGGGCCGTAATCAGCCCCAGCATTTT
CSVEGGRNQPQHF
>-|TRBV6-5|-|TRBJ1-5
TGTGCCAGCAGTTCCAAGGATCCGGGCAATCAGCCCCAGCATTTT
CASSSKDPGNQPQHF
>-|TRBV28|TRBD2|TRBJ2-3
TGTGCCAGCAGTTTAAGGCGGCTAGCGGGTCGCCCGGGGGATACGCAGTATTTT
CASSLRRLAGRPGDTQYF
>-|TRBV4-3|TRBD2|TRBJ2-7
TGCGCCAGCAGCCAAGATGGACTAGCTGGGAGGTACGAGCAGTACTTC
CASSQDGLAGRYEQYF
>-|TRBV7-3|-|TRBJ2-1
TGTGCCAGCAGCAAGACTGGCGATGGGTACAATGAGCAGTTCTTC
CASSKTGDGYNEQFF
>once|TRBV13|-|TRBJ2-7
TGTGCCAGCAGGCTTTTGGGGGAATCCTACGAGCAGTACTTC
CASRLLGESYEQYF
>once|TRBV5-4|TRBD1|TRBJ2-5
TGTGCCAGCAGCTTTACAGGGGCTCAAGAGACCCAGTACTTC
CASSFTGAQETQYF
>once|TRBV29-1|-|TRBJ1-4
TGCAGCGTTGAATGGGGTTCGAAACTGTTTTTT
CSVEWGSKLFF
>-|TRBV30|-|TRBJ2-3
TGTGCCTGGAGTGTCGTCCCTCTAGCGGATACGCAGTATTTT
CAWSVVPLADTQYF
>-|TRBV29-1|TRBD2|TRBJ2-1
TGCAGCGTTGGTCAGGAACTAGCGGGGCTGAGACGCGATGAGCAGTTCTTC
CSVGQELAGLRRDEQFF
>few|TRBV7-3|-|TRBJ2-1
TGTGCCAGCACCCCGGGGCCTAGCGCCTACAATGAGCAGTTCTTC
CASTPGPSAYNEQFF
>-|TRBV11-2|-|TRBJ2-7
TGTGCCAGCAGCTTGGAGGTGCGCTACGAGCAGTACTTC
CASSLEVRYEQYF
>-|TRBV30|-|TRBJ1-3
TGTGCCTGGAATTATGGGACATTAGCGGCCACCATATATTTT
CAWNYGTLAATIYF
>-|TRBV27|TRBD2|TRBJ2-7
TGTGCCAGCAGTTTTGGCGGGAGGGCCCCCTACGAGCAGTACTTC
CASSFGGRAPYEQYF
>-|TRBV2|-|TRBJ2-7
TGTGCCACCAGGCGGCTACGGCACGAGCAGTACTTC
CATRRLRHEQYF
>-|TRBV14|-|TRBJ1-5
TGTGCCAGCAGCCAGGCCGGATCCCCCAATCAGCCCCAGCATTTT
CASSQAGSPNQPQHF
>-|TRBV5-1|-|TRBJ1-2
TGCGCCAGCAGTCTTGGGATTTATGGCTACACCTTC
CASSLGIYGYTF
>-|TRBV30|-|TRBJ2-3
TGTGCCTGGACCGTTACAGATACGCAGTATTTT
CAWTVTDTQYF
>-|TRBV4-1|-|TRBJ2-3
TGCGCCAGCAGCCAAGAACCGGCGGGATTATACACAGATACGCAGTATTTT
CASSQEPAGLYTDTQYF
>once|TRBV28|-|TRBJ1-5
TGTGCCAGCAGTTCCCCCGGAGGATTCAATCAGCCCCAGCATTTT
CASSSPGGFNQPQHF
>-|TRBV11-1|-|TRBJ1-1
TGTGCCAGCAGCCAAAGAAGGAGGACTGAAGCTTTCTTT
CASSQRRRTEAFF
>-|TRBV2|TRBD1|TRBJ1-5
TGTGCCAGCAGTGAATATGCAGGGGGGAATCAGCCCCAGCATTTT
CASSEYAGGNQPQHF
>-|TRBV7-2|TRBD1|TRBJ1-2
TGTGCCAGCAGCAACCGCGGACAGGTACGCGATGGCTACACCTTC
CASSNRGQVRDGYTF
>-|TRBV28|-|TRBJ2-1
TGTGCCAGCAGTTTCGACACTTATAGTGAGCAGTTCTTC
CASSFDTYSEQFF
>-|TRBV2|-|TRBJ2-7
TGTGCCAGCATTCCAGGGACTTCTTTATACGAGCAGTACTTC
CASIPGTSLYEQYF
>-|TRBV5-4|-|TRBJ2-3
TGTGCCAGCAGCTTCAGCCACACAGATACGCAGTATTTT
CASSFSHTDTQYF